The 27 T cell receptor beta chains given below trace back to one sample, sequenced in a study of shared clonotypes between healthy human individuals. Measured with immunoSEQ multiplex PCR; TCRdb has only the in-frame clones, and not every one. Of roughly 640,000 clones in the sample, roughly 97% were seen once. Material for sequencing was naive CD4+ T cells sorted from blood. As to subset: CD45RA+ positively selected. The receptors here all came from a woman in her twenties or thirties in good health.

The CDR3 loop reads CASSEIRKGKSSYEQYF. Here the CDR3 DNA reads TGTGCCAGCAGTGAAATAAGGAAGGGGAAGAGCTCCTACGAGCAGTACTTC. The chain uses TRBV2 and TRBJ2-7; D may be TRBD1 (5 bases). The CDR3 spans 17 residues. Germline V gives CDR1 SNHLY, CDR2 FYNNEI. V lost 2 bases to trimming and J lost 0 bases, with 17 bases between them.

The J gene is TRBJ2-7, the V gene TRBV5-1; TRBD2 aligns across 11 bases. The V gene end was trimmed by 3 bases and the J gene end by 3 bases; junction bases not matched to a gene: 2. Germline V gives CDR1 SGHRS, CDR2 YFSETQ. This CDR3 is 14 amino acids long. CDR3 nucleotides: TGCGCCAGCAGCTCGGGGACTAGCGGCTACGAGCAGTACTTC. Translation: CASSSGTSGYEQYF.

The CDR3 coding sequence is TGTGCCAGTAGTATAGATCGTGGAGCCTACAATGAGCAGTTCTTC. It is translated as CASSIDRGAYNEQFF. The chain has TRBV19 and TRBJ2-1; no reliable D call. The CDR3 is made up of 15 amino acids. In germline, CDR1 is LNHDA, CDR2 SQIVND (reference sequence). Trimming pared 0 bases from V and 2 bases from J, leaving 8 bases between. The full variable domain, rest sourced from reference TRBV19 and TRBJ2-1, is DGGITQSPKYLFRKEGQNVTLSCEQNLNHDAMYWYRQDPGQGLRLIYYSQIVNDFQKGDIAEGYSVSREKKESFPLTVTSAQKNPTAFYLCASSIDRGAYNEQFFGPGTRLTVL.

The J gene is TRBJ1-2, the V gene TRBV6-6, with D perhaps matching TRBD1 (6 bases). V was cut by 0 bases and J by 4 bases, with 15 bases left in between. The V gene's germline CDR1 is MNHNY and CDR2 SVGAGI (reference sequence). This CDR3 is 16 amino acids long. This chain's CDR3 is CASSYSPDSLAYGYTF. The CDR3 DNA sequence: TGTGCCAGCAGTTACTCCCCGGACAGCCTGGCCTATGGCTACACCTTC.

The V gene is TRBV13, the J gene TRBJ2-5, with 11 positions matching TRBD2. The J call is doubtful: the DNA matches TRBJ2-7 better. This CDR3 comprises 15 residues. The germline V gene has CDR1 PRHDT and CDR2 FYEKMQ (reference sequence). CDR3 sequence: CASSLRLAGTSEQYF. For the CDR3, the DNA is TGTGCCAGCAGTTTAAGACTAGCGGGAACCTCCGAGCAGTACTTC.

The genes are TRBV6-1 and TRBJ1-2; D is unresolved. CDR3 size: 15 residues. The V gene lost 6 bases and the J gene lost 10 bases, with 24 bases spanning the gap. Germline-derived CDR1 and CDR2 are MNHNS and SASEGT. The CDR3 DNA follows: TGTGCCAGCAGGGAAAGCTACTTACAGTCCATGGACTACACCTTC. Its protein is CASRESYLQSMDYTF.

V gene TRBV18 combines with J gene TRBJ1-1, with 8 bases aligning to TRBD1. CDR3 length: 18 amino acids. Germline CDR1 reads KGHSH; CDR2 reads LQKENI. Germline trimming cut 2 bases from V and 1 base from J; bases unmatched to any gene: 12. The CDR3 loop reads CASSPVPGQARGNTEAFF. CDR3 nucleotide sequence: TGTGCCAGCTCACCAGTCCCGGGACAGGCCCGTGGGAACACTGAAGCTTTCTTT.

The chain joins TRBV6-5 to TRBJ2-7, with 11 bases that match TRBD2. CDR3 length equals 13 residues. After removal of 6 bases from V and 2 bases from J, the junction contained 0 bases not matched to a gene. Germline V gene data show CDR1 as MNHEY and CDR2 as SVGAGI. The CDR3 loop reads CASRLAGAYEQYF. The CDR3 nucleotides read TGTGCCAGCAGACTAGCGGGAGCCTACGAGCAGTACTTC.

The chain employs TRBV10-1 and TRBJ1-4; D not certain. Germline V lookup: CDR1 WNHNN, CDR2 SYGVQD (reference sequence). The CDR3 totals 15 residues. Trimming stripped 1 base from V and 5 bases from J, with 11 bases between. The CDR3: CASSEFEAGNEKLFF. DNA for the CDR3: TGCGCCAGCAGTGAGTTCGAGGCGGGGAATGAAAAACTGTTTTTT.

About this clone: The junction differs from germline at one of its ends, possibly a read error. CDR3 amino acids: CASSLGGSSYEQHF. CDR3 sequence (DNA): TGTGCCAGCAGCTTAGGGGGTTCCTCCTACGAGCAGCACTTC. The chain uses TRBV7-9 and TRBJ2-7; no reliable D call. This CDR3 has 14 amino acids. Germline loops: CDR1 SEHNR, CDR2 FQNEAQ (reference sequence).

The chain is built from TRBV27 and TRBJ1-3; D call uncertain. The V end lost 2 bases, the J end lost 2 bases, and 4 bases lay between the germline ends. Germline loops: CDR1 MNHEY, CDR2 SMNVEV (reference sequence). The CDR3 totals 13 residues. This CDR3 is CASSLDPGNTIYF. As DNA, the CDR3 is TGTGCCAGCAGTTTAGACCCTGGAAACACCATATATTTT.

The rearrangement joins TRBV7-2 to TRBJ2-7, with D possibly matching TRBD2 (7 bases). The CDR3 sequence is 16 residues long. Between the trimmed V and J ends, which lost 2 bases and 0 bases, there was a span of 14 bases. CDR1 is SGHTA and CDR2 is FQGNSA in the germline V gene. The CDR3 sequence is CASSLFGGGSSYEQYF. CDR3 coding DNA: TGTGCCAGCAGCTTATTTGGGGGCGGGAGCTCCTACGAGCAGTACTTC.

The rearrangement uses TRBV5-1 and TRBJ2-1; D gene unclear. The germline V gene has CDR1 SGHRS and CDR2 YFSETQ. With 5 bases removed from V and 1 base from J, the gap between germline ends came to 13 bases. The CDR3 covers 15 residues. The CDR3 region has the DNA TGCGCCAGCAGATTGAGACTTGGGTCCTACAATGAGCAGTTCTTC. It codes for CASRLRLGSYNEQFF.

V gene TRBV15 combines with J gene TRBJ2-2; TRBD2 aligns across 10 bases. CDR3 length: 17 amino acids. V lost 5 bases and J lost 6; bases outside the gene matches: 12. CDR1 and CDR2 from the germline V gene are LNHNV and YYDKDF (reference sequence). CDR3 sequence (DNA): TGTGCCACCAGCTCCCACGGTGGGCTAGCGGGGGCCGGGGAGCTGTTTTTT. Translated, it gives CATSSHGGLAGAGELFF.

The CDR3, as DNA: TGTGCCAGCAGCGACTGGGGGACTAGCGGGATTGGAGGTACGCAGTATTTT. Protein sequence: CASSDWGTSGIGGTQYF. J is TRBJ2-3 and V is TRBV4-2; the match to TRBD2 covers 13 bases. This CDR3 is 17 amino acids long. Germline CDR1 LGHNA, CDR2 YNFKEQ. J lost 8 bases, V lost 5 bases, and 13 bases had no gene match.

This clone was observed a single time. V and J are TRBV9 and TRBJ2-5, with D perhaps matching TRBD1 (5 bases). V was shortened by 4 bases and J by 4 bases, with 17 bases between the two germline ends. This CDR3 has 15 amino acids. Germline V CDR1 and CDR2: SGDLS, YYNGEE. The CDR3, as DNA: TGTGCCAGCAGCAGAATATCAGGGAATCTAGAGACCCAGTACTTC. As protein: CASSRISGNLETQYF.

V is TRBV29-1 and J is TRBJ1-1, with a tentative D call TRBD1 (5 bases). The CDR3 sequence is 14 residues long. Germline CDR1 reads SQVTM; CDR2 reads ANQGSEA. Trimming took off 3 bases at V and 8 bases at J, with 19 bases between the two ends. The DNA for the CDR3 is TGCAGCGTTGAGACCGGGACGTTAGGATTAGAAGCTTTCTTT. It specifies CSVETGTLGLEAFF.

The rearrangement joins TRBV4-2 to TRBJ2-5, with D perhaps TRBD2 (5 bases). V lost 1 base to trimming and J lost 1 base, with 10 bases between them. The CDR3 totals 15 residues. Germline V gene lookup returns CDR1 LGHNA and CDR2 YNFKEQ. CDR3 in DNA: TGTGCCAGCAGCCAAGGGGTGGACTTCCAAGAGACCCAGTACTTC. It specifies CASSQGVDFQETQYF.

The genes are TRBV9 and TRBJ1-1; D uncertain. The CDR3 contains 14 residues. The germline V gene encodes CDR1 SGDLS and CDR2 YYNGEE. Trimming shortened V by 4 bases and J by 0 bases, and 10 bases separated the two germline ends. This chain's CDR3 is CASSPRTLNTEAFF. The CDR3 region has the DNA TGTGCCAGCAGCCCAAGGACCTTGAACACTGAAGCTTTCTTT. Complete variable domain (other parts from reference TRBV9 and TRBJ1-1): DSGVTQTPKHLITATGQRVTLRCSPRSGDLSVYWYQQSLDQGLQFLIQYYNGEERAKGNILERFSAQQFPDLHSELNLSSLELGDSALYFCASSPRTLNTEAFFGQGTRLTVV.

The genes are TRBV5-8 and TRBJ1-5; no definite D call. CDR1 and CDR2 from the germline V gene are SGHTS and YDEGEE. Trimming cost V 0 bases and J 2 bases, with 9 bases left between them. The CDR3 sequence is 15 residues long. CDR3 DNA: TGTGCCAGCAGCTTGGCCCGAAGGGGCAATCAGCCCCAGCATTTT. Translation: CASSLARRGNQPQHF.

This sequence joins TRBV30 and TRBJ2-1; a possible D gene is TRBD1 (5 bases). Per the germline V gene, CDR1 is GTSNPN and CDR2 is SVGIG (reference sequence). Trimming took 2 bases from V and 10 from J, leaving 9 bases between them. This CDR3 has 11 amino acids. In DNA, the CDR3 is TGTGCCTGGAGTCGGACACGGGAGCAGTTCTTC. This encodes CAWSRTREQFF.

In nucleotides, the CDR3 is TGCAAAACAGAGACCCAGTACTTC. Protein sequence: CKTETQYF. The chain employs TRBV20-1 and TRBJ2-5, with no clear D. Germline-derived CDR1 and CDR2 are DFQATT and SNEGSKA (reference sequence). The CDR3 consists of 8 residues.

This rearrangement joins TRBV28 to TRBJ1-2; no firm D call. The CDR3 extends over 12 amino acids. CDR1 and CDR2 (germline): MDHEN, SYDVKM. Trimming took off 7 bases at V and 4 bases at J, with 10 bases between the two ends. This CDR3 is CASTSGTYGYTF. CDR3 nucleotides: TGTGCCAGCACCAGCGGAACCTATGGCTACACCTTC.

This chain uses TRBV27 with TRBJ2-3; 10 bases agree with TRBD2. The CDR3 runs 15 residues. Trimming removed 6 bases from V and 6 bases from J; junction bases left unmatched: 9. CDR1 MNHEY and CDR2 SMNVEV come from the germline V gene (reference sequence). In DNA form, the CDR3 reads TGTGCCAGCAGCCCGGGACTAGCGAGGGGGGATACGCAGTATTTT. Its translation: CASSPGLARGDTQYF.

The rearrangement links TRBV28 to TRBJ2-5, with 9 bases that match TRBD2. With the DNA end fitting TRBJ2-7 better, the J assignment may be wrong. CDR1 MDHEN and CDR2 SYDVKM come from the germline V gene. This CDR3 has 14 residues. The CDR3 reads CASSAPGLAPEQYF. As DNA, the CDR3 is TGTGCCAGCAGTGCTCCGGGACTAGCACCCGAGCAGTACTTC.

The chain recombines TRBV2 with TRBJ2-1; 7 bases line up with TRBD2. CDR3 length: 13 residues. The germline V gene encodes CDR1 SNHLY and CDR2 FYNNEI. Trimming at V came to 4 bases and at J to 7 bases, leaving 4 bases not matched to a gene. The CDR3 DNA follows: TGTGCCAGCAGTGGTGGGAGGGCGAATGAGCAGTTCTTC. The encoded protein is CASSGGRANEQFF.

CDR3 DNA: TGTGCCAGTAGTCCTCGACAGACCATGAACACTGAAGCTTTCTTT. Its protein is CASSPRQTMNTEAFF. V usage is TRBV19 and J usage is TRBJ1-1, with TRBD1 as a possible D gene (5 bases). This CDR3 contains 15 residues. The germline CDR1 and CDR2 sequences are LNHDA and SQIVND (reference sequence). The V end was cut by 5 bases, the J end by 0 bases, with 13 bases between.